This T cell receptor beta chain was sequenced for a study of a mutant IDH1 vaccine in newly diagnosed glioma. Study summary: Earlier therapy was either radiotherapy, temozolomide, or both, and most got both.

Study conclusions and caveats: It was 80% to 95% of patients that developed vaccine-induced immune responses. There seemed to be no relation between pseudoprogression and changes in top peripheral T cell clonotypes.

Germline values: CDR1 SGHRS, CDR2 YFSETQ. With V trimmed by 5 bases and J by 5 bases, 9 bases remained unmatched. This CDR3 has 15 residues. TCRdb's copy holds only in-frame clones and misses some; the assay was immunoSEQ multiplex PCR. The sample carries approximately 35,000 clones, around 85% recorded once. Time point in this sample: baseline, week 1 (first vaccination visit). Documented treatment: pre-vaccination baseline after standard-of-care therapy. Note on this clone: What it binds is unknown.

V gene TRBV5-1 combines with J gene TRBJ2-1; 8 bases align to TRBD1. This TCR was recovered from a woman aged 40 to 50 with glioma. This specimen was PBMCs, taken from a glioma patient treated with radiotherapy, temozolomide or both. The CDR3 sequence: CASSLQGAKDNEQFF. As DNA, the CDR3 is TGCGCCAGCAGTTTGCAGGGGGCGAAGGACAATGAGCAGTTCTTC. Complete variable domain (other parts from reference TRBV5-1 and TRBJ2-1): KAGVTQTPRYLIKTRGQQVTLSCSPISGHRSVSWYQQTPGQGLQFLFEYFSETQRNKGNFPGRFSGRQFSNSRSEMNVSTLELGDSALYLCASSLQGAKDNEQFFGPGTRLTVL.